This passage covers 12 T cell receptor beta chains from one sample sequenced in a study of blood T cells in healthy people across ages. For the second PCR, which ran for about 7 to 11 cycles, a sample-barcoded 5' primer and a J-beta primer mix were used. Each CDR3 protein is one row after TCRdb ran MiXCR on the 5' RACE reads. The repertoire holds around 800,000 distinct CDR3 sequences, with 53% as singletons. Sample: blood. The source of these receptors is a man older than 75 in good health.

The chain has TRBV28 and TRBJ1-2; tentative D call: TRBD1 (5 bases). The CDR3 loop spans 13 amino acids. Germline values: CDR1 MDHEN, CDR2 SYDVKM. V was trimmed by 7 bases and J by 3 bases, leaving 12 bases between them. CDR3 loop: CASTERDYYGYTF. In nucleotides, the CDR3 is TGTGCCAGCACCGAAAGGGACTACTATGGCTACACCTTC.

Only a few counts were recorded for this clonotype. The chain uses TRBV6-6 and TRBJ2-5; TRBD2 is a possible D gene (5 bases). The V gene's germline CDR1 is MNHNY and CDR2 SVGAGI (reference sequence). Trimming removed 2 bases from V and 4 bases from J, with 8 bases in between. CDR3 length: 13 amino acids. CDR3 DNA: TGTGCCAGCAGTTACCTAGCAGCAGAGACCCAGTACTTC. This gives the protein CASSYLAAETQYF.

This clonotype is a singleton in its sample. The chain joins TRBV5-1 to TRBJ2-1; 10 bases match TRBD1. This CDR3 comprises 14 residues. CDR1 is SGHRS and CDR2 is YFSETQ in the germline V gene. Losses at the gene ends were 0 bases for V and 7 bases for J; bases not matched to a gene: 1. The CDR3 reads CASSLEGQGNEQFF. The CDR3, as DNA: TGCGCCAGCAGCTTGGAGGGACAGGGGAATGAGCAGTTCTTC.

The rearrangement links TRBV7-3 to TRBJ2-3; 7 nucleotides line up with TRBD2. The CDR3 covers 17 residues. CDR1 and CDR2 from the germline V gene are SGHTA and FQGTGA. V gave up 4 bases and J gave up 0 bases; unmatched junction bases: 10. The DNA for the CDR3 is TGTGCCAGCAGCTGGGGGGGAGGGGACGATAGCACAGATACGCAGTATTTT. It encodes CASSWGGGDDSTDTQYF.

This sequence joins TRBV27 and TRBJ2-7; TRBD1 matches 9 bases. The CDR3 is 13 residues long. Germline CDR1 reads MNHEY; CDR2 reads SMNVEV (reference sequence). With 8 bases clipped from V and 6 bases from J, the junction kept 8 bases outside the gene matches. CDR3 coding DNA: TGTGCCAGCCGGGACAGGGCATTTTCCGAGCAGTACTTC. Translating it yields CASRDRAFSEQYF.

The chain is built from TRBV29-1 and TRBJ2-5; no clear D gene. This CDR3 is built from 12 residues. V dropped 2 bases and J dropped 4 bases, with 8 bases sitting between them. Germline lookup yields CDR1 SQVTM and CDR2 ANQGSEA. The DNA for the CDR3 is TGCAGCGTTGAACGGGCCCCAGAGACCCAGTACTTC. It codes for CSVERAPETQYF.

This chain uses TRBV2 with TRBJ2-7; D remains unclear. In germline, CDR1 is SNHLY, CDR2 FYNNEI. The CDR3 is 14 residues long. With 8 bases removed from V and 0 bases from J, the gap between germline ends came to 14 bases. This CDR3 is CASLKRSPSYEQYF. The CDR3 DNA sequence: TGTGCCAGCTTAAAGAGGAGTCCCTCCTACGAGCAGTACTTC.

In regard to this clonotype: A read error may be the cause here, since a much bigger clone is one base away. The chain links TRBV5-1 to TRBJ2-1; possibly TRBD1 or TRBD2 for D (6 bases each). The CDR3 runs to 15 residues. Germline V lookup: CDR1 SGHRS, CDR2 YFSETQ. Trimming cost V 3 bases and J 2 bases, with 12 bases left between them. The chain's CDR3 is CASSWGAGPYNEQFF. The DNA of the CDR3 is TGCGCCAGCAGCTGGGGGGCGGGACCCTACAATGAGCAGTTCTTC.

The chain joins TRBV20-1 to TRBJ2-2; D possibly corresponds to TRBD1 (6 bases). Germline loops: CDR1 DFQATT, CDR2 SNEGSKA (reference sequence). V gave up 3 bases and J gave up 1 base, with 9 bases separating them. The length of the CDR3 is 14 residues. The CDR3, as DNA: TGCAGTGCTAGGCACAGGGTGAACACCGGGGAGCTGTTTTTT. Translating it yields CSARHRVNTGELFF.

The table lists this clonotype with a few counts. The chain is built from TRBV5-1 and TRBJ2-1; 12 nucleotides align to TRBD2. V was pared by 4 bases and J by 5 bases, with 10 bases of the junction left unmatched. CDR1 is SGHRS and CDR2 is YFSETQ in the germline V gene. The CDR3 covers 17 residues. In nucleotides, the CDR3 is TGCGCCAGCAGCAGAGCCTCGGGACTAGCGGGTAACAATGAGCAGTTCTTC. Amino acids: CASSRASGLAGNNEQFF.

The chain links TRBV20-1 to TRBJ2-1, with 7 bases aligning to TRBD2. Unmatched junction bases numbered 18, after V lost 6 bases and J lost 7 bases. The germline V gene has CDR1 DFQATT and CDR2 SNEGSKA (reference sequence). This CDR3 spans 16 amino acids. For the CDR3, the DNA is TGCAGTGCCCACAGTTTGAGCGGGGAGTCGGAAAATGAGCAGTTCTTC. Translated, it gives CSAHSLSGESENEQFF.

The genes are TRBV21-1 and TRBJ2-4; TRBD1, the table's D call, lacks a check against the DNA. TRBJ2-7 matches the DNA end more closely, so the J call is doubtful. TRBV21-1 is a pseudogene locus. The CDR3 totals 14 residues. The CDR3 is CASSRDRRGYEQYF. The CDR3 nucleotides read TGTGCCAGCAGCAGGGACAGGCGGGGGTACGAGCAGTACTTC.